The following is a T cell receptor beta chain sequence with its context. Libraries were prepared by immunoSEQ multiplex PCR; TCRdb keeps only in-frame clonotypes and omits some of them. In the table there are 200,000 to 250,000 clones, roughly four fifths of which are singletons. The data were taken from a study of blood T cell repertoires in COVID-19. CDR3 length: 14 residues. Germline V CDR1 and CDR2: LNHDA, SQIVND (reference sequence). V lost 4 bases to trimming and J lost 6 bases; unmatched junction nucleotides: 4. This chain joins TRBV19 and TRBJ2-3, with 10 bases fitting TRBD2. This sequence originates from a man between 50 and 59 years old with acute or convalescent COVID-19. Specimen: peripheral blood. In nucleotides, the CDR3 is TGTGCCAGTAGTACCCTAGCGGGAGCGGATACGCAGTATTTT. As protein: CASSTLAGADTQYF.